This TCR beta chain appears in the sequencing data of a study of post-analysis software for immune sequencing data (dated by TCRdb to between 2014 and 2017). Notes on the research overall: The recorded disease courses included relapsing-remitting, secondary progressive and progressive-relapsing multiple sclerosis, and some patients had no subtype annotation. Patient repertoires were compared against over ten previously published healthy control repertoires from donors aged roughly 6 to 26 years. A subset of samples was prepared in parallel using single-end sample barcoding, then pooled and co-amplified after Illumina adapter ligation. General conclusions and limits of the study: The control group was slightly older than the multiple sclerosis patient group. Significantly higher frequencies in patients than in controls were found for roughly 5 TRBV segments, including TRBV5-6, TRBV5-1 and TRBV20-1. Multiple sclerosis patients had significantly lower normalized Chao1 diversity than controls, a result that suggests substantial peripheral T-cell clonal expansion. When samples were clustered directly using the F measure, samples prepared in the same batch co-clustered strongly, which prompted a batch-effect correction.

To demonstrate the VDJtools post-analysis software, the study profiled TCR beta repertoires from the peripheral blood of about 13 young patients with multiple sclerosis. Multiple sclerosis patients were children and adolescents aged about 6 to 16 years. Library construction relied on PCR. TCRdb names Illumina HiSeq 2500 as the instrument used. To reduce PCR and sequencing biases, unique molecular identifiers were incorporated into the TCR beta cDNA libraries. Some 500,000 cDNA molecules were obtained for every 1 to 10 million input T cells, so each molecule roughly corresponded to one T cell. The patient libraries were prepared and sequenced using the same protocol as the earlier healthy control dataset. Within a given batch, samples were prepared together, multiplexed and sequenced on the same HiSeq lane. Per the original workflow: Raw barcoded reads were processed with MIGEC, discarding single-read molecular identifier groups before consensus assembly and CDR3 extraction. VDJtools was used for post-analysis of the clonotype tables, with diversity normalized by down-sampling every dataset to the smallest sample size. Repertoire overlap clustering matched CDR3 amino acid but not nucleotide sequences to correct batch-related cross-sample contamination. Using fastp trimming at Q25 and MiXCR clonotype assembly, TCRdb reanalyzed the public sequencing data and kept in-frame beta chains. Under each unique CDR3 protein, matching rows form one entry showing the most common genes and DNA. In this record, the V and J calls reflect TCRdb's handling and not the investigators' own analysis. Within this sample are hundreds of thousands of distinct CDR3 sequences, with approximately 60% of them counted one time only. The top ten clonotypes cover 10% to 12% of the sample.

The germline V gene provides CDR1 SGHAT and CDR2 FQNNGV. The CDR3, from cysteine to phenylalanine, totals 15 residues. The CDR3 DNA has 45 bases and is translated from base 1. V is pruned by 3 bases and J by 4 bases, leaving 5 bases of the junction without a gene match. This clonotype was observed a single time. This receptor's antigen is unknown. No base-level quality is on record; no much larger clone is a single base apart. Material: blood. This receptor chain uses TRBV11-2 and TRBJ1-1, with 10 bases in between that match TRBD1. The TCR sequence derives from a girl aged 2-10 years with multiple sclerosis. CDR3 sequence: CASSLQDRGGTEAFF. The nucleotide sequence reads TGTGCCAGCAGCTTGCAGGACAGGGGGGGCACTGAAGCTTTCTTT.